The 2 T cell receptor beta chains presented below share a single source sample, sequenced in a study of blood T cell repertoires in COVID-19 (dated by TCRdb to between 2020 and 2021). The library was generated by the immunoSEQ multiplex PCR assay. TCRdb obtained this table from immuneACCESS and retained in-frame rearrangements with V and J assigned. These tables miss some clones; where compared with another copy, unresolved V genes account for less than half of the shortfall, and the remainder is unexplained. This sample is represented by about 170,000 clones; approximately 86% of them were singletons. Jointly, the top ten make up approximately 1.4% of the sample. Sequencing used peripheral blood. Source of these receptors: a woman aged 45-60 years with acute or convalescent COVID-19.

This rearrangement joins TRBV13 to TRBJ2-2; 8 bases are shared with TRBD1. V was pared by 7 bases and J by 4 bases, with 5 bases of the junction left unmatched. The germline V gene has CDR1 PRHDT and CDR2 FYEKMQ (reference sequence). The length of the CDR3 is 14 residues. This CDR3 is CASTYGQGTGELFF. In DNA form, the CDR3 reads TGTGCCAGCACCTATGGACAGGGCACCGGGGAGCTGTTTTTT.

The chain is built from TRBV6-5 and TRBJ2-7, with TRBD1 matching 9 bases. The CDR3 has 13 amino acids. The trim removed 7 bases at V and 6 bases at J, leaving 7 bases unmatched. The V gene's germline CDR1 is MNHEY and CDR2 SVGAGI. The CDR3 protein is CASTSTGGGEQYF. The CDR3 DNA sequence: TGTGCCAGCACATCGACAGGGGGAGGCGAGCAGTACTTC.